This T cell receptor beta chain comes out of a study of blood T cell repertoires in COVID-19. The germline V and J ends were trimmed by 0 bases and 4 bases, with 9 bases remaining between them. This CDR3 is built from 14 residues. Germline CDR1 is MNHEY and CDR2 is SMNVEV (reference sequence). Clones were read by immunoSEQ multiplex PCR, and TCRdb kept only the in-frame ones, dropping some. The profile covers 140,000 or so clones, with 84% appearing a single time and less than 9% taken by the ten largest. This rearrangement joins TRBV27 to TRBJ2-5; a weak D match, TRBD2 (6 bases). The sample was peripheral blood. The source of this sequence is a man in his thirties or forties with COVID-19, enrolled during active disease. CDR3 protein: CASSLSGAGETQYF. The DNA of the CDR3 is TGTGCCAGCAGTTTATCGGGAGCGGGAGAGACCCAGTACTTC.